This T cell receptor beta chain was sequenced during a study of blood T cell repertoires in COVID-19. V dropped 3 bases and J dropped 2; count of bases not matched to a gene: 2. Germline V gene data show CDR1 as SGHDN and CDR2 as FVKESK. This CDR3 contains 15 residues. Profiling relied on immunoSEQ multiplex PCR, and the TCRdb table lists in-frame clones only, not all of them. The repertoire holds roughly 150,000 clones, with 90% as singletons. The TCR sequence derives from a man aged 55 to 70 with active or convalescent COVID-19. The chain links TRBV14 to TRBJ2-7; 12 bases are shared with TRBD2. The sample taken for sequencing was peripheral blood. CDR3 sequence reads: CASSQTSGRTYEQYF. In nucleotides, the CDR3 is TGTGCCAGCAGCCAGACTAGCGGGAGAACCTACGAGCAGTACTTC.